The text below deals with one T cell receptor (beta chain). Measured with immunoSEQ multiplex PCR; TCRdb has only the in-frame clones, and not every one. This table has 2.3 million or so clones, over 90% appearing once. The sample is drawn from a study of shared clonotypes between healthy human individuals. This CDR3 spans 13 amino acids. Trimming cost V 2 bases and J 7 bases, with 12 bases left between them. From germline, CDR1 is SGHAT and CDR2 FQNNGV. Sequenced sample: naive CD4+ T cells from PBMCs. Subset meaning: CD45RA+ positively selected. The chain couples TRBV11-2 to TRBJ2-7, with D uncertain. This TCR derives from a man aged 18 to 29 in good health. Some clones in this sample may be carry-over from other donors' samples. The CDR3 DNA is TGTGCCAGCAGCTTAAGTGCTTTTAGTGAGCAGTACTTC. This sequence encodes CASSLSAFSEQYF. The whole variable domain, remainder taken from reference TRBV11-2 and TRBJ2-7, is EAGVAQSPRYKIIEKRQSVAFWCNPISGHATLYWYQQILGQGPKLLIQFQNNGVVDDSQLPKDRFSAERLKGVDSTLKIQPAKLEDSAVYLCASSLSAFSEQYFGPGTRLTVT.